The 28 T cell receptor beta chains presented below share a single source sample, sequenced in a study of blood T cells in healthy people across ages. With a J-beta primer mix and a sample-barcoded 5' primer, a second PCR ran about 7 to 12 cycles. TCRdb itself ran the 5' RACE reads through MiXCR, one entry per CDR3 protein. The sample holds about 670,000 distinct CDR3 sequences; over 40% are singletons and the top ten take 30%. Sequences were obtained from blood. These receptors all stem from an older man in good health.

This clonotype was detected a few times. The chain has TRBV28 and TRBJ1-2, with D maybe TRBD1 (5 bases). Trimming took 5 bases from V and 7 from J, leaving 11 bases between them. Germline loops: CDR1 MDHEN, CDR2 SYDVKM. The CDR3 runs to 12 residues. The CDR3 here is CASSQRDRGYTF. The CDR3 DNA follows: TGTGCCAGCAGTCAGAGGGACCGTGGCTACACCTTC.

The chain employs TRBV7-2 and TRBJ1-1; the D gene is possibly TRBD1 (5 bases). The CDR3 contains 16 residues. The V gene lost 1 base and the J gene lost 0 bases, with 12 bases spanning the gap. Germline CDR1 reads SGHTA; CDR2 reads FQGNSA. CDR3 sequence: CASSLDGTSMNTEAFF. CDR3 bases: TGTGCCAGCAGCTTAGACGGGACCTCCATGAACACTGAAGCTTTCTTT.

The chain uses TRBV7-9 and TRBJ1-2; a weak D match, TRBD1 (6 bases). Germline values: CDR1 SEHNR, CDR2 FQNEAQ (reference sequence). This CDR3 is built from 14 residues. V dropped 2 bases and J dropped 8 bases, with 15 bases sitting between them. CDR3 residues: CASSLTRTVWGYTF. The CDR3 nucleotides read TGTGCCAGCAGCTTAACGCGGACAGTATGGGGCTACACCTTC.

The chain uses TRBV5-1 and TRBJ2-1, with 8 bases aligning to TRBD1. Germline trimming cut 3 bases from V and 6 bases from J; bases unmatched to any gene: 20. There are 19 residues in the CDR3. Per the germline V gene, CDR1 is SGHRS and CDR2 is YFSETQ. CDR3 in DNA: TGCGCCAGCAGCTCACAACCCTCTTCCAGGGGGCGCTTGGGCAATGAGCAGTTCTTC. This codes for CASSSQPSSRGRLGNEQFF.

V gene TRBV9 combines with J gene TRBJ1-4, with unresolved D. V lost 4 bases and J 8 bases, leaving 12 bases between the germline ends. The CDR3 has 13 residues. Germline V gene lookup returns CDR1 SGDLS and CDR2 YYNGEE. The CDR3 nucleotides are TGTGCCAGCAGCCTCAGGTTTGGGGAAAAACTGTTTTTT. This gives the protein CASSLRFGEKLFF.

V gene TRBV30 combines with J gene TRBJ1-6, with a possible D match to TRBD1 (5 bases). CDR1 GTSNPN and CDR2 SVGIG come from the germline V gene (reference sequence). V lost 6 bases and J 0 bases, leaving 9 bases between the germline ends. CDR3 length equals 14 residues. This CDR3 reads CACHRSSYNSPLHF. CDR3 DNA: TGTGCCTGCCACAGGAGCTCCTATAATTCACCCCTCCACTTT.

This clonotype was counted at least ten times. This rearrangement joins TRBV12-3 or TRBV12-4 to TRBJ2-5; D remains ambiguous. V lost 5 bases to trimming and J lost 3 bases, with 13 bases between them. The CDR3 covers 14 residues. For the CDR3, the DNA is TGTGCCAGCAGTCCCCGACCGTTGGAAGAGACCCAGTACTTC. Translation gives CASSPRPLEETQYF.

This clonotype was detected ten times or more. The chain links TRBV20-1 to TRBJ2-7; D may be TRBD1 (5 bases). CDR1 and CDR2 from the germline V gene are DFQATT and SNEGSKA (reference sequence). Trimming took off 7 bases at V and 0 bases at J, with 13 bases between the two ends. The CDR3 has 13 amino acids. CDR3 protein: CSVRQPNSYEQYF. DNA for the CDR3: TGCAGTGTAAGACAGCCCAACTCCTACGAGCAGTACTTC.

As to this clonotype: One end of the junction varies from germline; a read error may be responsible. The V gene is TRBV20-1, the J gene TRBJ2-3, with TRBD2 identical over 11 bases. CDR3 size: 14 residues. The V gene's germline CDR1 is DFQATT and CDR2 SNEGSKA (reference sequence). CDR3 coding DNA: TGCAGTGCTACTAGCGGGGGGAACACAGATACGCAGAATTTT. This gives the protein CSATSGGNTDTQNF.

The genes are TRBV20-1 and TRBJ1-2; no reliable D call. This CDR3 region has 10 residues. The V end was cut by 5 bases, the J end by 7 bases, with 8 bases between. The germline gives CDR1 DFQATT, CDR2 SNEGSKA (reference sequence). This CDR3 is CSAQEAGYTF. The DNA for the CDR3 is TGCAGTGCTCAAGAAGCTGGCTACACCTTC.

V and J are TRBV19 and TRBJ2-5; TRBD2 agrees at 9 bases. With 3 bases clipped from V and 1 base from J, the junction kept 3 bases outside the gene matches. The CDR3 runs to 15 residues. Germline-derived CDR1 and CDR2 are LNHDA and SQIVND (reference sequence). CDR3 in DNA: TGTGCCAGTAGTATTAAGACTAGCGGCCAAGAGACCCAGTACTTC. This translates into CASSIKTSGQETQYF.

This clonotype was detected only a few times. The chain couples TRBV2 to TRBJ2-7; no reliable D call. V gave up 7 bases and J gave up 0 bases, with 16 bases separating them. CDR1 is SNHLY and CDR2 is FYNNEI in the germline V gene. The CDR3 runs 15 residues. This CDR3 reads CASTPGRLYSYEQYF. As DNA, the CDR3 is TGTGCCAGCACCCCGGGCCGACTCTACTCCTACGAGCAGTACTTC.

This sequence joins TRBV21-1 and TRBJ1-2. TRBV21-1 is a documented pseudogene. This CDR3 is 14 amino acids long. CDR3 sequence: CASSKARTNYGYTF. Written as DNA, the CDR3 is TGTGCCAGCAGCAAAGCGCGAACTAACTATGGCTACACCTTC.

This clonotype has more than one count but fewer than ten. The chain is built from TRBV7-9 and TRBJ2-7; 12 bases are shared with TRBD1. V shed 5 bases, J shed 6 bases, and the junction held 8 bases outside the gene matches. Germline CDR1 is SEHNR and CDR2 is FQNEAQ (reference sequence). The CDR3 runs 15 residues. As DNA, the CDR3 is TGTGCCAGCAGCCCCCCGGGACAGGGGGCCTCCGAGCAGTACTTC. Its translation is CASSPPGQGASEQYF.

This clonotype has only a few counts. In DNA form, the CDR3 reads TGTGCCAGCAGTGAATCGACAGGGTTTGTGACTAATGAAAAACTGTTTTTT. Translated: CASSESTGFVTNEKLFF. The chain uses TRBV25-1 and TRBJ1-4; 7 nucleotides match TRBD1. The CDR3 spans 17 residues. Trimming took 1 base from V and 2 from J; bases not matched to a gene: 7. The germline V gene has CDR1 MGHDK and CDR2 SYGVNS.

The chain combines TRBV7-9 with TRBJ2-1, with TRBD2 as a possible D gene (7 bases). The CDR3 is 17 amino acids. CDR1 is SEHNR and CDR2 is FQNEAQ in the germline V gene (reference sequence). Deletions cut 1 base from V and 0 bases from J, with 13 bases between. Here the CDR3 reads CASSLGGGASSYNEQFF. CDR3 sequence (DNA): TGTGCCAGCAGCTTAGGGGGGGGGGCGAGCTCCTACAATGAGCAGTTCTTC.

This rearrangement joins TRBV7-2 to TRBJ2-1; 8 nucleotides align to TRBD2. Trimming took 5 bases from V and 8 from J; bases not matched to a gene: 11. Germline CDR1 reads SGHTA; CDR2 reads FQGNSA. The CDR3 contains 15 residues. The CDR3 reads CASSPGGSGVHEQFF. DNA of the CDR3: TGTGCCAGCAGCCCCGGCGGTAGCGGGGTCCATGAGCAGTTCTTC.

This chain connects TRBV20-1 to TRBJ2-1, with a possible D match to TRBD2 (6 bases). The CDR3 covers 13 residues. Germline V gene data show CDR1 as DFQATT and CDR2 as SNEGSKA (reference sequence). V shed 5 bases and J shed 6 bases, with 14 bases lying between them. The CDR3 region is CSADKPGLNEQFF. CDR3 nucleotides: TGCAGTGCTGATAAACCGGGACTCAATGAGCAGTTCTTC.

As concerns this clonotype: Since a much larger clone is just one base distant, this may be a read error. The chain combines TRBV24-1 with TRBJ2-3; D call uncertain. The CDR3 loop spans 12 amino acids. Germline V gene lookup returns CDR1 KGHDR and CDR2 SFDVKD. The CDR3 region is CATSDYGNTLYF. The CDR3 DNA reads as TGTGCCACCAGTGATTACGGCAATACGCTGTATTTT.

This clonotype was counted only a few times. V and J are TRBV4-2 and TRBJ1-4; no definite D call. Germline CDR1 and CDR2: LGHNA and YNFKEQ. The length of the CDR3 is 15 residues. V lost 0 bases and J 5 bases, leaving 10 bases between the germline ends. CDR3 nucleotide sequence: TGTGCCAGCAGCCAAGATCAGACCACCAATGAAAAACTGTTTTTT. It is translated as CASSQDQTTNEKLFF.

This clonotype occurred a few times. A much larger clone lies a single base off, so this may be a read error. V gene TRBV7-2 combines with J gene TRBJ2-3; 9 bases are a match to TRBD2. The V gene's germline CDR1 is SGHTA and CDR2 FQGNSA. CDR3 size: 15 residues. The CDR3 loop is CASKAGGIRTDTRYF. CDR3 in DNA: TGTGCCAGCAAAGCGGGAGGAATACGCACAGATACGCGGTATTTT.

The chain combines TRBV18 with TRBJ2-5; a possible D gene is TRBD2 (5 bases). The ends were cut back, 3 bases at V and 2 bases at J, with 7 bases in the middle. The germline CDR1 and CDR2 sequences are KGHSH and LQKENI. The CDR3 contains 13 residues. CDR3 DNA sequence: TGTGCCAGCTCACCGACTATACAAGAGACCCAGTACTTC. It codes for CASSPTIQETQYF.

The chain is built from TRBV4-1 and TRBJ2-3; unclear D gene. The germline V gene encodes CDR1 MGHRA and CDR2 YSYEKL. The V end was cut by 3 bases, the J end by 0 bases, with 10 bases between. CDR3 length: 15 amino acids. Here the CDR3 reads CASSHQFTSTDTQYF. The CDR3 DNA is TGCGCCAGCAGCCATCAGTTTACTAGCACAGATACGCAGTATTTT.

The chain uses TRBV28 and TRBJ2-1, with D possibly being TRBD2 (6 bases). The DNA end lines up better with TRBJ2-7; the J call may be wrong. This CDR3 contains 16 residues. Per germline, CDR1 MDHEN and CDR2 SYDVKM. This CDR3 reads CASSSQVGLDYNEQYF. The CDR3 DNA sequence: TGTGCCAGCAGTAGTCAAGTGGGACTCGACTACAATGAGCAGTACTTC.

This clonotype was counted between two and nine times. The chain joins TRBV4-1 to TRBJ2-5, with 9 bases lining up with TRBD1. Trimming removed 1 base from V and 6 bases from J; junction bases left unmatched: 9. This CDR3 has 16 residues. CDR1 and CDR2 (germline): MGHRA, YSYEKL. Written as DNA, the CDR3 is TGCGCCAGCAGCCAAGTTCAAACAGGGGGCGAAAAGACCCAGTACTTC. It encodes CASSQVQTGGEKTQYF.

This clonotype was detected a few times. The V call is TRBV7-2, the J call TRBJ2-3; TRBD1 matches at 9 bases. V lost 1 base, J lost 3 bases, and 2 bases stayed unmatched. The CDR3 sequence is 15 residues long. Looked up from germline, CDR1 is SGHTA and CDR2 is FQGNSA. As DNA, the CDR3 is TGTGCCAGCAGCTTAGACAGGGGGCAGACAGATACGCAGTATTTT. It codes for CASSLDRGQTDTQYF.

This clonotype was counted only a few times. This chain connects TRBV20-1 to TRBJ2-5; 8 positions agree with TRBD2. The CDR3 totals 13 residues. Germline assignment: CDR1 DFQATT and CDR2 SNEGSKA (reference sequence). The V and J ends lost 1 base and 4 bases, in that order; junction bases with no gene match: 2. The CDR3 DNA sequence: TGCAGTGCTAGAGCGGGAGGGGGAGAGACCCAGTACTTC. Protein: CSARAGGGETQYF.

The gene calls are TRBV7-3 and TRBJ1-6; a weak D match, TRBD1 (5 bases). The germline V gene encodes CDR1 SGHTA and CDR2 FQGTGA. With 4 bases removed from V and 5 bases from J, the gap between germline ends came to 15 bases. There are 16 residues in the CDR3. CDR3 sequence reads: CASSYGGRGDNSPLHF. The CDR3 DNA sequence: TGTGCCAGCAGCTATGGGGGAAGAGGAGATAATTCACCCCTCCACTTT.